The present T cell receptor beta chain was sequenced within a study of OX40 agonist ivuxolimab in advanced cancers. Points from the study as a whole: CD8+ T cells (on average) carried more expanded clones than CD4+ T cells. CD4+ and CD8+ blood T cells expanded clonally by week 6 at 0.1 to 3.0 mg/kg.

Patients with autoimmune history or systemic immunosuppression were excluded. This CDR3 comprises 13 residues. The germline V gene has CDR1 SGHDN and CDR2 FVKESK. V was cut by 4 bases and J by 5 bases, with 8 bases left in between. Repertoires were generated with immunoSEQ multiplex PCR, while TCRdb's copy carries only in-frame clones and drops some. The sample shows about 62,000 clones, 85% of them seen only once. As concerns this clone: The antigen is not known.

This TCR was recovered from an adult with an advanced solid tumor such as melanoma, head and neck, liver or kidney cancer. The chain links TRBV14 to TRBJ2-2, with D unresolved. Specimen: CD4+ or CD8+ T cells sorted from blood, collected in a trial of the OX40 agonist ivuxolimab. In DNA, the CDR3 is TGTGCCAGCAGCCCACAGAGGACCGGGGAGCTGTTTTTT. Translated: CASSPQRTGELFF.